Detailed here is one T cell receptor (beta chain). Per the germline V gene, CDR1 is KGHDR and CDR2 is SFDVKD. This CDR3 has 14 residues. This specimen comes from a study of T cells expressing NK-cell markers. TCRdb re-called the 5' RACE reads; every CDR3 protein appears as one record, without DNA. There are 400,000 to 500,000 distinct CDR3 sequences in the sample, with approximately 6.8% held by the top ten. Sequenced sample: blood T cells: a sorted CD56 or NKG2C T cell subset, CD4+ or CD8+ T cells, or bulk PBMC T cells (not recorded which). The TCR comes from a woman between 18 and 70 years old in good health. The chain has TRBV24-1 and TRBJ2-1; as DNA is missing, the TRBD2 call by TCRdb cannot be tested. The CDR3 reads CATRTSGSVGEQFF.